This entry lists 11 T cell receptor beta chains sequenced from one sample in a study of T cells in Graves' hyperthyroidism and ophthalmopathy. Amplified regions were TCR beta CDR3 sequences from RNA transcripts. RT-PCR in the first round (using the HTBI primer set) targeted the TCR CDR3. One entry per CDR3 protein results from TCRdb running MiXCR on the multiplex PCR reads. The data hold over 200,000 distinct CDR3 sequences, with around 17% observed a single time. Input material: blood. These receptor sequences come from a middle-aged man with Graves' hyperthyroidism.

This clonotype was found once. A single base separates this from a much larger clone, so it may be a read error. The rearrangement uses TRBV7-9 and TRBJ2-7; D remains unclear. Germline loops: CDR1 SEHNR, CDR2 FQNEAQ (reference sequence). Deletions cut 5 bases from V and 9 bases from J, with 14 bases between. This CDR3 region has 12 residues. The CDR3: CASSVFPGGQYF. The DNA of the CDR3 is TGTGCCAGCAGCGTTTTTCCCGGCGGGCAGTACTTC.

This clonotype was seen at least ten times. The rearrangement links TRBV3-1 to TRBJ2-1, with TRBD2 matching over 8 bases. The CDR3 consists of 15 residues. Germline lookup yields CDR1 LGHDT and CDR2 YNNKEL (reference sequence). V was clipped by 6 bases and J by 0 bases; unmatched bases: 4. CDR3 region: CASSSGTSSYNEQFF. The CDR3 nucleotides read TGTGCCAGCAGTTCCGGGACTAGCTCCTACAATGAGCAGTTCTTC.

This sequence joins TRBV10-3 and TRBJ1-2; D gene unclear. The V gene's germline CDR1 is ENHRY and CDR2 SYGVKD. The CDR3 consists of 14 residues. Trimming shortened V by 0 bases and J by 2 bases, and 7 bases separated the two germline ends. The CDR3 DNA sequence: TGTGCCATCAGTGAGTCGACGGCGAACTATGGCTACACCTTC. It is translated as CAISESTANYGYTF.

This clonotype was counted many times. The chain is built from TRBV7-9 and TRBJ2-1; 7 nucleotides match TRBD1. The CDR3 length is 17 residues. V shed 5 bases, J shed 0 bases, and the junction held 10 bases outside the gene matches. Germline V gene lookup returns CDR1 SEHNR and CDR2 FQNEAQ (reference sequence). For the CDR3, the DNA is TGTGCCAGCAGCCCGACAGGGCTCCGAAGCTCCTACAATGAGCAGTTCTTC. As protein: CASSPTGLRSSYNEQFF.

The CDR3 here is CASSFLRSPNSGYGYTF. Written as DNA, the CDR3 is TGTGCCAGCAGCTTCCTTAGGAGTCCCAACTCGGGCTATGGCTACACCTTC. The chain couples TRBV11-2 to TRBJ1-2; D is ambiguous. Germline V gene lookup returns CDR1 SGHAT and CDR2 FQNNGV. The V end was cut by 3 bases, the J end by 4 bases, with 21 bases between. This CDR3 is 17 amino acids long.

DNA of the CDR3: TGTGCCAGCAGTGAGGTGTCAGGTGATCAGCCCCAGCATTTT. The encoded protein is CASSEVSGDQPQHF. V is TRBV2 and J is TRBJ1-5; D is unclear. V dropped 3 bases and J dropped 5 bases, with 11 bases sitting between them. Germline CDR1 is SNHLY and CDR2 is FYNNEI. CDR3 length: 14 residues.

The chain links TRBV6-1 to TRBJ1-3, with D unclear. Germline CDR1 is MNHNS and CDR2 is SASEGT. This CDR3 comprises 13 residues. The ends were cut back, 3 bases at V and 9 bases at J, with 12 bases in the middle. CDR3 bases: TGTGCCAGCAGTGAGGTTGGAGAGCCCACCATATATTTT. As protein: CASSEVGEPTIYF.

The V call is TRBV10-3, the J call TRBJ2-2, with D perhaps matching TRBD2 (5 bases). The ends were cut back, 1 base at V and 7 bases at J, with 19 bases in the middle. The CDR3 length is 17 residues. Germline V lookup: CDR1 ENHRY, CDR2 SYGVKD. CDR3 in amino acids: CAISEFLEGFVDGELFF. As DNA, the CDR3 is TGTGCCATCAGTGAGTTCCTAGAGGGTTTCGTTGACGGGGAGCTGTTTTTT.

This clonotype appeared many times. This chain joins TRBV28 and TRBJ1-5; D gene unclear. The CDR3 has 14 residues. Germline V gives CDR1 MDHEN, CDR2 SYDVKM. V shed 10 bases and J shed 7 bases, with 20 bases lying between them. CDR3 coding DNA: TGTGCCACCACGCAGTCTATCGCGGGGCAGCCCCAGCATTTT. Protein sequence: CATTQSIAGQPQHF.

The chain recombines TRBV6-2 or TRBV6-3 with TRBJ2-7; the D call may be TRBD1 or TRBD2 (5 bases each). The CDR3 extends over 15 amino acids. V lost 4 bases to trimming and J lost 0 bases, with 13 bases between them. Germline CDR1 reads MNHEY; CDR2 reads SVGEGT. The CDR3 region has the DNA TGTGCCAGCAGTTTGTACGGGACCGTCTCCTACGAGCAGTACTTC. It specifies CASSLYGTVSYEQYF.

There are many counts of this clonotype. This sequence joins TRBV11-2 and TRBJ2-1; TRBD1 agrees at 7 bases. CDR3 length equals 15 residues. The J segment lost 0 bases and the V segment lost 4 bases, leaving 3 bases of the junction unmatched. Germline V gene data show CDR1 as SGHAT and CDR2 as FQNNGV. The DNA for the CDR3 is TGTGCCAGCAGCTATGACAGGGCCTCCTACAATGAGCAGTTCTTC. This sequence encodes CASSYDRASYNEQFF.